Listed below are T cell receptor beta chains from one sample, sequenced in a study of T-cell memory formation after mild COVID-19. TCRdb ran MiXCR on the 5' RACE reads and lists one entry per CDR3 protein. The sample yields about 560,000 distinct CDR3 sequences, about 22% seen once. The sequencing input was PBMCs or a T cell subset sorted from them (not recorded which). The source of these receptors is an adult woman who had mild COVID-19 (a few samples of this study predate the infection). Cell type and time point are not known. CDR3s include the opening cysteine and the closing phenylalanine or tryptophan. D genes are given only for firm matches. Some rows have no size entry. The others give once, few or many, or a class for an expanded clone.

j_call v_call d_call clone_size cdr3_aa cdr3_nt
TRBJ2-2 TRBV19 - - CASGQTGELFF TGTGCCAGTGGTCAAACCGGGGAGCTGTTTTTT
TRBJ2-7 TRBV5-1 - - CASSQLGGLEQYF TGCGCCAGCAGCCAACTTGGGGGACTCGAGCAGTACTTC
TRBJ2-1 TRBV7-2 - - CASSLRAPAEQFF TGTGCCAGCAGCTTAAGAGCCCCAGCTGAGCAGTTCTTC
TRBJ1-5 TRBV5-5 - few CASSLRTVGTGQPQHF TGTGCCAGCAGCTTACGGACAGTTGGCACGGGTCAGCCCCAGCATTTT
TRBJ1-1 TRBV7-9 - few CASSIQATEAFF TGTGCCAGCAGCATCCAGGCCACTGAAGCTTTCTTT
TRBJ2-7 TRBV5-6 TRBD1 few CASSWRTGFFYEQYF TGTGCCAGCAGCTGGAGGACAGGGTTCTTCTACGAGCAGTACTTC
TRBJ2-1 TRBV24-1 TRBD2 few CATSDSSGSGDEQFF TGTGCCACCAGTGATTCCAGCGGGAGTGGAGATGAGCAGTTCTTC
TRBJ2-3 TRBV29-1 TRBD2 - CSVELASGGADTQYF TGCAGCGTTGAACTCGCTAGCGGGGGGGCAGATACGCAGTATTTT
TRBJ1-1 TRBV6-5 - few CASSYDGDTEAFF TGTGCCAGCAGCTATGACGGCGACACTGAAGCTTTCTTT
TRBJ1-2 TRBV2 - - CASSEGFYGYTF TGTGCCAGCAGTGAGGGGTTCTATGGCTACACCTTC
TRBJ2-3 TRBV7-2 TRBD2 few CASSHWRLAGGWDTQYF TGTGCCAGCAGCCACTGGAGACTAGCGGGGGGCTGGGATACGCAGTATTTT
TRBJ2-3 TRBV27 - - CASSPPRLYTDTQYF TGTGCCAGCAGCCCCCCAAGACTATACACAGATACGCAGTATTTT
TRBJ2-7 TRBV29-1 - - CSVDGSADEQYF TGCAGCGTTGACGGCTCCGCGGACGAGCAGTACTTC
TRBJ2-7 TRBV15 TRBD1 few CATSRDQWDRAQEQYF TGTGCCACCAGCAGAGATCAGTGGGACAGGGCGCAAGAGCAGTACTTC
TRBJ1-2 TRBV6-1 TRBD1 - CASKIRTGAGGDGYTF TGTGCCAGCAAGATTCGGACAGGGGCGGGTGGGGATGGCTACACCTTC
TRBJ1-2 TRBV20-1 - - CSVDNGYTF TGCAGTGTGGACAATGGCTACACCTTC
TRBJ2-5 TRBV20-1 TRBD2 few CSAPKLAGGTKETQYF TGCAGTGCGCCCAAACTAGCGGGGGGCACTAAAGAGACCCAGTACTTC
TRBJ2-5 TRBV18 - many CASSPFLQGGRTQETQYF TGTGCCAGCTCACCATTTTTGCAGGGAGGAAGGACCCAAGAGACCCAGTACTTC
TRBJ2-5 TRBV6-5 - - CASSWGAAGETQYF TGTGCCAGCAGCTGGGGGGCTGCGGGGGAGACCCAGTACTTC
TRBJ2-2 TRBV9 TRBD1 - CASSYQDRVRPFTGELFF TGTGCCAGCAGCTACCAAGACAGGGTCAGGCCTTTCACCGGGGAGCTGTTTTTT
TRBJ2-4 TRBV29-1 TRBD1 few CSVTGTGSKNIQYF TGCAGCGTGACCGGGACAGGGTCAAAAAACATTCAGTACTTC
TRBJ2-1 TRBV6-6 TRBD2 - CASSYSTLRGVGEQFF TGTGCCAGCAGTTACTCGACCTTGCGGGGGGTCGGTGAGCAGTTCTTC
TRBJ2-1 TRBV6-2/TRBV6-3 TRBD2 - CASKGLAGEEQFF TGTGCCAGCAAAGGACTAGCGGGAGAAGAGCAGTTCTTC
TRBJ1-1 TRBV12-3/TRBV12-4 - - CASRGRVEAFF TGTGCCAGCAGGGGTAGAGTTGAAGCTTTCTTT